These 28 T cell receptor beta chains originate from one sample sequenced in a study of vaccination effects on CD4 cells after COVID-19. The method was immunoSEQ multiplex PCR; TCRdb's version includes in-frame clones alone and lacks a portion of them. The sample consists of 65,000 or so clones, around 77% of them appearing once. These receptors' targets are unknown. Sequencing in the ViraFEST assay came after antigen-specific CD4+ T cells had been expanded with viral peptide pools, which were used to stimulate PBMC. Following culture for about ten days, CD4+ T cells were isolated. Each vaccine recipient was nucleocapsid antibody negative and had no prior SARS-CoV-2 infection. This sample comprised CD4+ T cells from PBMCs cultured with HCoV-NL63 spike peptides, obtained before COVID-19 vaccination. These receptors all stem from a human donor who received a COVID-19 vaccine.

This clone occurred a few times. The CDR3, as DNA: TGTGCCAGCAGGGTAACAGGGGACGGCTACACCTTC. It is translated as CASRVTGDGYTF. V usage is TRBV28 and J usage is TRBJ1-2, with 7 bases matching TRBD1. Germline V gene data show CDR1 as MDHEN and CDR2 as SYDVKM. The V gene end was trimmed by 6 bases and the J gene end by 8 bases; junction bases not matched to a gene: 6. The CDR3 is 12 amino acids.

This clone was counted a few times. This chain links TRBV9 with TRBJ2-2, with TRBD1 as a possible D gene (6 bases). CDR3 length: 15 amino acids. The ends were cut back, 6 bases at V and 0 bases at J, with 12 bases in the middle. The germline CDR1 and CDR2 sequences are SGDLS and YYNGEE. This chain's CDR3 is CASTSQGSNTGELFF. The CDR3 DNA reads TGTGCCAGCACCTCACAGGGATCGAACACCGGGGAGCTGTTTTTT.

The J gene is TRBJ1-5, the V gene TRBV6-2 or TRBV6-3; tentative D call: TRBD1 (6 bases). Germline values: CDR1 MNHEY, CDR2 SVGEGT. V was pared by 2 bases and J by 7 bases, with 12 bases between. The CDR3 contains 14 residues. This CDR3 reads CASSYAQGRQPQHF. CDR3 in DNA: TGTGCCAGCAGTTACGCGCAGGGGCGGCAGCCCCAGCATTTT.

CDR3 sequence (DNA): TGTGCCAGCCAATACGAAACAGTAAGGGCAGATACGCAGTATTTT. It yields the protein CASQYETVRADTQYF. The chain couples TRBV6-5 to TRBJ2-3, with D hard to call. V lost 8 bases, J lost 4 bases, and 19 bases lay in between. Germline V gene sequence: CDR1 MNHEY, CDR2 SVGAGI. The CDR3 runs to 15 residues.

This chain connects TRBV29-1 to TRBJ2-1; a weak D match, TRBD1 (7 bases). This CDR3 contains 16 residues. V dropped 3 bases and J dropped 1 base, with 16 bases sitting between them. Germline V CDR1 and CDR2: SQVTM, ANQGSEA. CDR3 coding DNA: TGCAGCGTTGAGGTCGGAGGGGGCGAATCCTACAATGAGCAGTTCTTC. Amino acids: CSVEVGGGESYNEQFF.

The rearrangement links TRBV4-1 to TRBJ1-5; D gene ambiguous. Trimming removed 0 bases from V and 4 bases from J, with 10 bases in between. The CDR3 is made up of 15 amino acids. The germline gives CDR1 MGHRA, CDR2 YSYEKL. The CDR3: CASSQEGPKNQPQHF. CDR3 DNA: TGCGCCAGCAGCCAAGAAGGACCGAAGAATCAGCCCCAGCATTTT.

V gene TRBV30 combines with J gene TRBJ2-5; TRBD1 might be the D (5 bases). CDR1 is GTSNPN, CDR2 SVGIG, per germline (reference sequence). The CDR3 runs 15 residues. Trimming left V 4 bases short and J 0 bases short, with 15 bases between. As DNA, the CDR3 is TGTGCCTGGACCGTCGGACACCTGTACCAAGAGACCCAGTACTTC. This codes for CAWTVGHLYQETQYF.

The J gene is TRBJ2-5, the V gene TRBV7-8; weak D call: TRBD2 (7 bases). This CDR3 has 16 residues. From germline, CDR1 is SGHVS and CDR2 FQNEAQ. The V end was cut by 0 bases, the J end by 2 bases, with 13 bases between. The CDR3 coding sequence is TGTGCCAGCAGCTTAGCGGGCGGGGGCCATCAAGAGACCCAGTACTTC. It specifies CASSLAGGGHQETQYF. Drawing the rest from reference TRBV7-8 and TRBJ2-5, the complete variable domain is GAGVSQSPRYKVAKRGQDVALRCDPISGHVSLFWYQQALGQGPEFLTYFQNEAQLDKSGLPSDRFFAERPEGSVSTLKIQRTQQEDSAVYLCASSLAGGGHQETQYFGPGTRLLVL.

The genes are TRBV18 and TRBJ1-1, with D maybe TRBD1 (5 bases). This CDR3 comprises 17 residues. Deletions cut 3 bases from V and 1 base from J, with 18 bases between. Germline loops: CDR1 KGHSH, CDR2 LQKENI. The CDR3 loop is CASSPPQAFGANTEAFF. Written as DNA, the CDR3 is TGTGCCAGCTCACCTCCGCAAGCATTTGGGGCGAACACTGAAGCTTTCTTT.

The gene calls are TRBV7-9 and TRBJ1-3, with D unclear. The germline V and J ends were trimmed by 2 bases and 4 bases, with 18 bases remaining between them. From germline, CDR1 is SEHNR and CDR2 FQNEAQ (reference sequence). The CDR3 extends over 17 amino acids. CDR3: CASSLYALGRRGNTIYF. The CDR3 DNA sequence: TGTGCCAGCAGCTTATACGCGCTGGGCCGAAGAGGAAACACCATATATTTT.

This chain uses TRBV7-7 with TRBJ2-5; TRBD1 aligns across 12 bases. Per germline, CDR1 SSHAT and CDR2 FNYEAQ (reference sequence). The CDR3 has 19 residues. J lost 5 bases, V lost 5 bases, and 18 bases had no gene match. The CDR3 loop reads CASSKRGTLGQGARETQYF. CDR3 nucleotides: TGTGCCAGCAGCAAAAGGGGGACCCTGGGACAGGGGGCGAGGGAGACCCAGTACTTC.

The V gene is TRBV4-1, the J gene TRBJ2-1; a weak D match, TRBD2 (6 bases). Germline loops: CDR1 MGHRA, CDR2 YSYEKL. The length of the CDR3 is 15 residues. V lost 4 bases to trimming and J lost 7 bases, with 17 bases between them. The CDR3 DNA reads TGCGCCAGCAGCCTTCGCGGGGCGGTAGGGAATGAGCAGTTCTTC. Translating it yields CASSLRGAVGNEQFF.

V gene TRBV24-1 combines with J gene TRBJ1-5; 7 positions match TRBD1. Germline CDR1 reads KGHDR; CDR2 reads SFDVKD. With 5 bases clipped from V and 0 bases from J, the junction kept 6 bases outside the gene matches. The CDR3 is 16 amino acids. CDR3: CATSVGTENSNQPQHF. The CDR3 DNA reads as TGTGCCACCAGTGTTGGGACAGAAAATAGCAATCAGCCCCAGCATTTT.

The genes are TRBV15 and TRBJ2-3, with D hard to call. The V gene's germline CDR1 is LNHNV and CDR2 YYDKDF (reference sequence). This CDR3 is built from 13 residues. The V and J ends lost 1 base and 2 bases respectively, with 4 bases between them. CDR3 protein: CATSRGPTDTQYF. DNA of the CDR3: TGTGCCACCAGCAGAGGCCCCACAGATACGCAGTATTTT.

The chain joins TRBV27 to TRBJ2-2, with 7 bases lining up with TRBD1. The CDR3 covers 13 residues. J was trimmed by 7 bases and V by 7 bases; bases with no gene match: 6. Germline CDR1 reads MNHEY; CDR2 reads SMNVEV (reference sequence). CDR3 amino acids: CASTRQGHGELFF. The CDR3 bases are TGTGCCAGCACCCGACAGGGCCACGGGGAGCTGTTTTTT.

The rearrangement links TRBV3-1 (or the pseudogene TRBV3-2) to TRBJ1-2; D remains unclear. The V end lost 0 bases, the J end lost 4 bases, and 6 bases lay between the germline ends. CDR3 length: 13 amino acids. CDR1 is LGHDT, CDR2 YNNKEL, per germline (reference sequence). The CDR3 reads CASSQEESYGYTF. The DNA for the CDR3 is TGTGCCAGCAGCCAAGAGGAATCCTATGGCTACACCTTC.

The chain combines TRBV6-4 with TRBJ2-3; no reliable D call. Trimming took off 3 bases at V and 0 bases at J, with 4 bases between the two ends. CDR1 MRHNA and CDR2 SNTAGT come from the germline V gene. This CDR3 has 13 residues. CDR3 loop: CASSERSTDTQYF. The CDR3 DNA is TGTGCCAGCAGTGAACGAAGCACAGATACGCAGTATTTT.

This sequence joins TRBV12-5 and TRBJ1-4, with TRBD1 matching over 8 bases. This CDR3 comprises 14 residues. J was trimmed by 8 bases and V by 5 bases; bases with no gene match: 7. Germline lookup yields CDR1 LGHNT and CDR2 FRNRAP. DNA for the CDR3: TGTGCTAGTGGTGCAGACAGGGGTAGGGAAAAACTGTTTTTT. It encodes CASGADRGREKLFF.

V is TRBV11-3 and J is TRBJ1-3; D might be TRBD1 (6 bases). The CDR3 consists of 15 residues. In germline, CDR1 is SGHNT, CDR2 YENEEA. V lost 1 base, J lost 2 bases, and 9 bases lay in between. CDR3 DNA sequence: TGTGCCAGCAGCTTAGCCGGGACACCTGGAAACACCATATATTTT. Its protein is CASSLAGTPGNTIYF.

V and J are TRBV6-2 or TRBV6-3 and TRBJ2-1; TRBD2 matches 12 bases. Germline CDR1 and CDR2: MNHEY and SVGEGT. There are 17 residues in the CDR3. The J segment lost 2 bases and the V segment lost 0 bases, leaving 2 bases of the junction unmatched. CDR3 sequence reads: CASSYSRTSGAYNEQFF. In DNA form, the CDR3 reads TGTGCCAGCAGTTACTCGAGGACTAGCGGGGCCTACAATGAGCAGTTCTTC.

The V call is TRBV4-1, the J call TRBJ2-2; 10 bases align to TRBD2. Trimming took 1 base from V and 0 from J; bases not matched to a gene: 5. The germline V gene encodes CDR1 MGHRA and CDR2 YSYEKL. The CDR3 is made up of 18 amino acids. In DNA, the CDR3 is TGCGCCAGCAGCCAAGCAGAGCGGGGGGGTCCGAACACCGGGGAGCTGTTTTTT. Amino acids: CASSQAERGGPNTGELFF.

This chain connects TRBV5-1 to TRBJ1-6; D is undetermined. V was trimmed by 2 bases and J by 8 bases, leaving 11 bases between them. This CDR3 is 14 amino acids long. Germline CDR1 is SGHRS and CDR2 is YFSETQ. DNA for the CDR3: TGCGCCAGCAGCTTACCGGGTCCTGATTCACCCCTCCACTTT. Translation gives CASSLPGPDSPLHF. The complete variable domain, with remaining parts taken from reference TRBV5-1 and TRBJ1-6, reads KAGVTQTPRYLIKTRGQQVTLSCSPISGHRSVSWYQQTPGQGLQFLFEYFSETQRNKGNFPGRFSGRQFSNSRSEMNVSTLELGDSALYLCASSLPGPDSPLHFGNGTRLTVT.

The chain recombines TRBV2 with TRBJ2-3; D not certain. Trimming cost V 5 bases and J 0 bases, with 15 bases left between them. This CDR3 comprises 16 residues. Germline-derived CDR1 and CDR2 are SNHLY and FYNNEI. The CDR3 DNA is TGTGCCAGCAGTTCTGACTGGGATACTAGCACAGATACGCAGTATTTT. Translating gives CASSSDWDTSTDTQYF.

The chain has TRBV12-5 and TRBJ1-2, with D perhaps matching TRBD1 (5 bases). CDR3 length: 14 residues. The germline V gene has CDR1 LGHNT and CDR2 FRNRAP. Trimming cost V 7 bases and J 7 bases, with 19 bases left between them. CDR3 coding DNA: TGTGCTAGTGCTCCCGGACACCCGGAGTCTGGCTACACCTTC. It yields the protein CASAPGHPESGYTF.

The rearrangement joins TRBV7-3 to TRBJ2-2, with TRBD2 matching over 13 bases. This CDR3 has 18 residues. Per the germline V gene, CDR1 is SGHTA and CDR2 is FQGTGA. J was trimmed by 2 bases and V by 5 bases; bases with no gene match: 8. For the CDR3, the DNA is TGTGCCAGCAGCCCCCGGACTAGCGGGGGCCTTAACACCGGGGAGCTGTTTTTT. Translation: CASSPRTSGGLNTGELFF.

This clone was counted a single time. This chain joins TRBV2 and TRBJ1-2; D is uncertain. The germline V gene has CDR1 SNHLY and CDR2 FYNNEI. V shed 1 base and J shed 1 base, with 4 bases lying between them. CDR3 size: 13 residues. DNA of the CDR3: TGTGCCAGCAGTGAAGGGGTTAACTATGGCTACACCTTC. Its protein product is CASSEGVNYGYTF. The full variable domain, with the rest looked up from reference TRBV2 and TRBJ1-2, is EPEVTQTPSHQVTQMGQEVILRCVPISNHLYFYWYRQILGQKVEFLVSFYNNEISEKSEIFDDQFSVERPDGSNFTLKIRSTKLEDSAMYFCASSEGVNYGYTFGSGTRLTVV.

The chain recombines TRBV2 with TRBJ1-1; D call uncertain. This CDR3 spans 12 amino acids. V lost 7 bases to trimming and J lost 1 base, with 7 bases between them. The germline V gene encodes CDR1 SNHLY and CDR2 FYNNEI. The CDR3 is CASIRENTEAFF. Written as DNA, the CDR3 is TGTGCCAGCATCCGAGAGAACACTGAAGCTTTCTTT.

This chain links TRBV10-2 with TRBJ1-5; D unclear. V shed 1 base and J shed 6 bases, with 13 bases lying between them. CDR3 length: 15 residues. Germline V lookup: CDR1 WSHSY, CDR2 SAAADI. The CDR3 DNA is TGCGCCAGCAGTGAGTGGAGGGAAGGCGGTCAGCCCCAGCATTTT. Its translation is CASSEWREGGQPQHF.